This note documents a single TCR beta chain sequence. Its specificity is unknown. This sample is part of a study of brain T cells in children with intractable seizures. Study results and caveats: Patients' HCMV serostatus was unknown; virus specificity rests on CDR3 similarity alone.

Germline V gene sequence: CDR1 KGHDR, CDR2 SFDVKD. The CDR3 spans 13 residues. V lost 12 bases, J lost 7 bases, and 17 bases lay in between. Sequencing was limited to surgery cases with top T cell transcript signatures in brain tissue. The assay was immunoSEQ multiplex PCR, and TCRdb's table has in-frame clones only and misses some. The top ten clones hold 0.38% of a sample with some 62,000 clones, more than 95% of them seen once. This rearrangement joins TRBV24-1 to TRBJ1-4; D is uncertain. This sequence originates from a boy under two years old with focal cortical dysplasia and intractable seizures. The input for sequencing was peripheral blood, taken at surgery. CDR3 DNA: TGTGCCGTGAGCCGGAGGGCGGGTGAAAAACTGTTTTTT. Translated: CAVSRRAGEKLFF.